This T cell receptor beta chain came from a study of regulatory T cells in long-lasting Graves disease. Study overall: Those Graves' patients who were newly diagnosed had been on antithyroid drugs under 3 months.

Indicated time point: newly diagnosed GD, antithyroid drugs for less than 3 months. Following extraction of RNA from PBMCs, that RNA was used to make the TCR library. Library construction for TCR beta used iRepertoire HTBI primers and Arm-PCR of CDR3 regions. In the source study's methods: The identification of 60 or so TRBV and roughly 14 TRBJ segments was made across samples. TCRdb recomputed calls from the multiplex PCR reads with MiXCR, one row per CDR3 protein. TCRdb, not the authors, supplied the V and J calls. The data show some 500,000 distinct CDR3 sequences, about 13% seen once. The CDR3 has 12 amino acids. CDR1 is SQVTM and CDR2 is ANQGSEA in the germline V gene. V shed 3 bases and J shed 3 bases, with 8 bases lying between them. This clonotype was detected ten times or more. The data were also submitted as part of a second study, on T cells in Graves' hyperthyroidism and ophthalmopathy. As that study records: In blood, most of the thyroid clonotypes expanded above 0.001 were also present.

V is TRBV29-1 and J is TRBJ1-1; D gene uncertain. The sequences come from peripheral blood mononuclear cells (PBMCs), collected at new diagnosis, from a patient treated with antithyroid drugs. This clonotype originated in a man aged 30 to 39 with Graves disease. The CDR3 loop reads CSVDPGYTEAFF. The CDR3 nucleotides are TGCAGCGTTGATCCAGGTTACACTGAAGCTTTCTTT.